This TCR beta chain was sequenced for a study of blood T cell repertoires in COVID-19. Study in general: There were acute and convalescent COVID-19 samples, and they came from the United States, Italy and Spain.

The V gene lost 0 bases and the J gene lost 0 bases, with 12 bases spanning the gap. Germline CDR1 and CDR2: SQVTM and ANQGSEA. The length of the CDR3 is 15 residues. Repertoires were generated with immunoSEQ multiplex PCR, while TCRdb's copy carries only in-frame clones and drops some. Altogether about 270,000 clones are present, roughly 90% being singletons, with the ten largest covering around 0.9%. This TCR derives from a woman aged 25 to 39 who had recovered from COVID-19. Sequenced material: PBMCs or T cells enriched from blood (not recorded which). The chain has TRBV29-1 and TRBJ2-7, with a possible D match to TRBD1 (6 bases). This chain's CDR3 is CSVEDEGENSYEQYF. As DNA, the CDR3 is TGCAGCGTTGAAGATGAGGGGGAGAACTCCTACGAGCAGTACTTC.